This T cell receptor beta chain originates from a study of blood T cells in healthy people across ages. The authors ran a second PCR of about 7 to 11 cycles using a sample-barcoded 5' primer and a J-beta primer mix. Using its own MiXCR run on the 5' RACE reads, TCRdb lists one record per CDR3 protein. The table lists about 1.7 million distinct CDR3 sequences, about 28% of them singletons. Trimming took off 1 base at V and 0 bases at J, with 10 bases between the two ends. The CDR3 is 16 residues long. Looked up from germline, CDR1 is PRHDT and CDR2 is FYEKMQ (reference sequence). Study-wide results and caveats: Donors of long life had a larger count of naive CD4+ cells and greater diversity than aged donors.

This clonotype was picked up many times. Its antigen is unknown. The chain combines TRBV13 with TRBJ2-1; D call uncertain. The sample was blood. This receptor was identified in a woman aged 25 to 45 in good health. CDR3 DNA: TGTGCCAGCAGCTTAGAGCGCGTAAGCTCCTACAATGAGCAGTTCTTC. It specifies CASSLERVSSYNEQFF.